A selection of T cell receptor beta chains follows, all from one sample in a study of technical replicates of blood from a handful of donors. TCRdb's copy holds only in-frame clones and misses some; the assay was immunoSEQ multiplex PCR. Of approximately 70,000 clones in the sample, roughly 92% were seen once. Material for sequencing was T cells isolated from PBMCs. Source of these receptors: a human donor in good health. CDR3s leave out the opening cysteine and the closing phenylalanine or tryptophan.

cdr3_aa v_call
ASSYSRFTEAF TRBV6-5
ASSKGLGAEKLF TRBV21-1
ASLRDNYEQY TRBV2
ASSQDNNRVTEAF TRBV14
ASSLGGYRVPKEETQY TRBV13
ASSLGGAEAF TRBV28
ASLDRVTVNTEAF TRBV6-6
ASSPLLRELTYNEQF TRBV7-9
ASSQGTSGTGELF TRBV4-1
ASSLYSEETQY TRBV5-1
ASSPIRGYNEQF TRBV11-2
ASSPLVAPQSSFNYGYT TRBV28
ASSPVTEYEQY TRBV18
ASSLLPTANVLT TRBV7-2
ATSREGLAGAYEQY TRBV15
ASSLFLPANYGYT TRBV11-3
ASSSRDSSYEQY TRBV11-2
ASSSVDSYT TRBV6-5
ASSQEGTVSGQPQH TRBV4-2
ASSQDLGVSGANVLT TRBV4-3
ASSSDRLNQPQH TRBV27
ASSTSGRGELF TRBV19
ASSLGGGIGSTDTQY TRBV7-3
ATSRLRQTNTEAF TRBV15